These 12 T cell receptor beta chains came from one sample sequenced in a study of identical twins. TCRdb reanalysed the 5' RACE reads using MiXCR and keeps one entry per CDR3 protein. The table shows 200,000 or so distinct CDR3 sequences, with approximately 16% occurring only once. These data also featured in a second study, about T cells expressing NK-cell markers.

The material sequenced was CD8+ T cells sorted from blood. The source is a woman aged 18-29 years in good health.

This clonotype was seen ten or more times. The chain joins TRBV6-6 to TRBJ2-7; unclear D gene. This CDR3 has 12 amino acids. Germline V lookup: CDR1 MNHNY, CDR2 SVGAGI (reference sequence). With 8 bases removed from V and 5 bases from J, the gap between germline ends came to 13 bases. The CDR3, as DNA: TGTGCCAGCGGAAAGACCAAGGACGAGCAGTACTTC. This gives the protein CASGKTKDEQYF.

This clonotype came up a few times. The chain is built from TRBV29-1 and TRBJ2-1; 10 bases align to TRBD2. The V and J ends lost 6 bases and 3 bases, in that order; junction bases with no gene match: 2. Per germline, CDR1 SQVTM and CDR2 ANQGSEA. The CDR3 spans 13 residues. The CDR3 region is CSVGLAVYNEQFF. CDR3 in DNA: TGCAGCGTCGGACTAGCGGTCTACAATGAGCAGTTCTTC.

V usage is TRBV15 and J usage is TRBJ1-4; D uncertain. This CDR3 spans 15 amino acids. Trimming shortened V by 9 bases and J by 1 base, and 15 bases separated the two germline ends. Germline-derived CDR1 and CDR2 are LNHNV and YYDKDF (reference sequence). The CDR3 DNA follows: TGTGCCACGTGCGCTGGGGTATTAACTAATGAAAAACTGTTTTTT. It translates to CATCAGVLTNEKLFF.

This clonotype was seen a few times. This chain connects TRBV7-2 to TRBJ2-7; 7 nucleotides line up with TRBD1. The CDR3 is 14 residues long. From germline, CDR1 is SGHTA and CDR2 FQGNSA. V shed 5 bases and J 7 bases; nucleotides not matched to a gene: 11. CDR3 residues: CASSPTSYRGEQYF. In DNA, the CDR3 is TGTGCCAGCAGCCCCACCTCATACAGGGGAGAGCAGTACTTC.

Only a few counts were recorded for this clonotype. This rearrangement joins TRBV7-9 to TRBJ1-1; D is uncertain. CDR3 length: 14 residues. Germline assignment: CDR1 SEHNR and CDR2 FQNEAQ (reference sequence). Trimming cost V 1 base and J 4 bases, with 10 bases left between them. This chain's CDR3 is CASSLEGGSTEAFF. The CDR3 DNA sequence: TGTGCCAGCAGCTTAGAGGGCGGGAGCACTGAAGCTTTCTTT. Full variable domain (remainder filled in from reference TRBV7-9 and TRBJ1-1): DTGVSQNPRHKITKRGQNVTFRCDPISEHNRLYWYRQTLGQGPEFLTYFQNEAQLEKSRLLSDRFSAERPKGSFSTLEIQRTEQGDSAMYLCASSLEGGSTEAFFGQGTRLTVV.

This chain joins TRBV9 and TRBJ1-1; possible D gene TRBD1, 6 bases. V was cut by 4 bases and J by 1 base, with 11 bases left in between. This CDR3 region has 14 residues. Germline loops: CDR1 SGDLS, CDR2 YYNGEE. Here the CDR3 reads CASSQRGGNTEAFF. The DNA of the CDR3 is TGTGCCAGCAGCCAAAGAGGGGGGAACACTGAAGCTTTCTTT.

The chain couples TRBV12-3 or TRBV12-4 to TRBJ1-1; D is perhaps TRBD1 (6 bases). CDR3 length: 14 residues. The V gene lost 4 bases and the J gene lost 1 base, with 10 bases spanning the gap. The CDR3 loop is CASSSGQQNTEAFF. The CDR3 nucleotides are TGTGCCAGCAGTTCCGGACAGCAGAACACTGAAGCTTTCTTT.

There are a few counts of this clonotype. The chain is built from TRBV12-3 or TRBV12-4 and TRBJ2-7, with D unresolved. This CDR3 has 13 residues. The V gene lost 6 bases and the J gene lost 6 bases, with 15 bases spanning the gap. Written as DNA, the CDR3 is TGTGCCAGCAGGTCTCCCGGTGGGGTCGAGCAGTACTTC. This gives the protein CASRSPGGVEQYF.

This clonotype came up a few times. The CDR3 DNA is TGCGCCAGCAGCCAATCCGGGACTAGAGTGTATGAGCAGTTCTTC. Its protein product is CASSQSGTRVYEQFF. The chain is built from TRBV4-3 and TRBJ2-1; TRBD2 matches at 8 bases. The germline CDR1 and CDR2 sequences are LGHNA and YSLEER. This CDR3 has 15 residues. J gave up 8 bases and V 2 bases, and 8 bases lay outside the gene matches.

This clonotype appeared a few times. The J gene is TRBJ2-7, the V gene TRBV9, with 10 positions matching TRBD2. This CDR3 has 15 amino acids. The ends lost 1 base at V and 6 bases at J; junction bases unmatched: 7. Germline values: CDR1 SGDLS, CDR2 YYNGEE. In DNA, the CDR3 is TGTGCCAGCAGCGTATTAGCGGGAGGTCTCAGCGAGCAGTACTTC. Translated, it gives CASSVLAGGLSEQYF.

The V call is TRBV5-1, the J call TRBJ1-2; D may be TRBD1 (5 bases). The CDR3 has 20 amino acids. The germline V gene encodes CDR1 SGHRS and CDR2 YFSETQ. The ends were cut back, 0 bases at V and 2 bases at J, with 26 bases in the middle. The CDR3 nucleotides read TGCGCCAGCAGCTTGGCCGGTTCCCCCTCGCCACCGGGACCGAACTATGGCTACACCTTC. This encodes CASSLAGSPSPPGPNYGYTF.

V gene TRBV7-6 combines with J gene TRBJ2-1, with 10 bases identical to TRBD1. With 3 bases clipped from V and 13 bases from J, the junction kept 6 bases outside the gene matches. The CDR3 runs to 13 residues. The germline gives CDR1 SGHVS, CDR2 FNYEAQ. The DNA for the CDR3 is TGTGCCAGCAGCTTCCGCGGGACAGGGGATCAGTTCTTC. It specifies CASSFRGTGDQFF. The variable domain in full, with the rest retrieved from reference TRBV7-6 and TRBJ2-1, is GAGVSQSPRYKVTKRGQDVALRCDPISGHVSLYWYRQALGQGPEFLTYFNYEAQQDKSGLPNDRFSAERPEGSISTLTIQRTEQRDSAMYRCASSFRGTGDQFFGPGTRLTVL.